Listed here are 2 T cell receptor beta chains from one sample, sequenced in a study of cytomegalovirus exposure and HLA in healthy donors. Assay: immunoSEQ multiplex PCR; the TCRdb copy retains only in-frame clones and omits some. The table lists under 110,000 clones, around 89% of them singletons. Sequencing was performed on PBMCs. The receptors originated from a woman aged 18 to 35 in good health and CMV-seropositive.

V usage is TRBV10-3 and J usage is TRBJ2-5; TRBD1 matches 9 bases. This CDR3 comprises 14 residues. The V segment lost 8 bases and the J segment 1 base; nucleotides outside the gene matches: 5. Germline values: CDR1 ENHRY, CDR2 SYGVKD. CDR3: CAIRGQGAQETQYF. The CDR3 nucleotides are TGTGCCATCCGGGGACAGGGAGCCCAAGAGACCCAGTACTTC.

The chain recombines TRBV5-6 with TRBJ1-5; the D is unclear. V was cut by 0 bases and J by 3 bases, with 10 bases left in between. The germline V gene encodes CDR1 SGHDT and CDR2 YYEEEE. This CDR3 is 15 amino acids long. The CDR3 loop is CASSLGAGNNQPQHF. CDR3 in DNA: TGTGCCAGCAGCTTGGGGGCGGGGAACAATCAGCCCCAGCATTTT.